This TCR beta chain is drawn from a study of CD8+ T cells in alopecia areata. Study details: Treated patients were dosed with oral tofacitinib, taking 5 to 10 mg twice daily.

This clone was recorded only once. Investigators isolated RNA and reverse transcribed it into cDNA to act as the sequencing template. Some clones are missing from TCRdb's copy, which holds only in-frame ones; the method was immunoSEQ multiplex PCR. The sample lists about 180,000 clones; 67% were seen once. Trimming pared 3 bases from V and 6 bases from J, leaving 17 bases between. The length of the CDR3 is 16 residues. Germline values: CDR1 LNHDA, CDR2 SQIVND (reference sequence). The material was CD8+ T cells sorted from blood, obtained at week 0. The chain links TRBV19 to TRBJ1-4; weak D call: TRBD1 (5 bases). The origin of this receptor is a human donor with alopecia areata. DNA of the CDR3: TGTGCCAGTAGTATGGGGGTATTGGACGGTTATGAAAAACTGTTTTTT. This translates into CASSMGVLDGYEKLFF.